The T cell receptor beta chain under discussion was sequenced for a study of beta chain features in type 1 diabetes. Expressed TCRB transcripts were sequenced, since all the RNA that had been isolated was reverse transcribed. The average output of naive, central memory and regulatory T cell samples was approximately 3.6 million reads. Sequencing used immunoSEQ multiplex PCR; TCRdb keeps in-frame clones, though not all of them. The sample holds 500,000 to 850,000 clones, roughly 13% seen once. Germline CDR1 is SNHLY and CDR2 is FYNNEI. CDR3 length: 14 amino acids. V dropped 5 bases and J dropped 0 bases, with 10 bases sitting between them. About this clone itself: Its antigen remains unidentified.

General study findings and limits: A moderate, significant TCRB CDR3 shortening appeared in type 1 diabetes across four CD4+ subsets. Sampled from patients, naive, central memory and Treg TCRB repertoires appeared more similar than those sampled from healthy donors.

The rearrangement joins TRBV2 to TRBJ1-1, with D possibly being TRBD1 (5 bases). The sequenced material came from naive CD4+ T cells from blood. This clonotype was sampled from a young man with type 1 diabetes. CDR3 sequence reads: CASSMRDLNTEAFF. The CDR3 nucleotides read TGTGCCAGCAGTATGAGGGACTTGAACACTGAAGCTTTCTTT.